A single sample is the source of the 21 T cell receptor beta chains below, sequenced in a study of cytomegalovirus exposure and HLA in healthy donors. Both 60 Vbeta primers and 13 Jbeta primers went into the PCR. Repertoires were generated with immunoSEQ multiplex PCR, while TCRdb's copy carries only in-frame clones and drops some. The sample shows roughly 110,000 clones, about 79% of them seen only once. Material for sequencing was PBMCs. The receptors stem from a woman aged 18-29 years in good health and CMV-seronegative.

This rearrangement joins TRBV7-9 to TRBJ1-1; D gene ambiguous. The CDR3 spans 13 residues. Germline CDR1 is SEHNR and CDR2 is FQNEAQ (reference sequence). Trimming left V 1 base short and J 4 bases short, with 7 bases between. The CDR3, as DNA: TGTGCCAGCAGCTTAGGAGAGATCACTGAAGCTTTCTTT. Translating it yields CASSLGEITEAFF.

V usage is TRBV6-5 and J usage is TRBJ2-1; TRBD2 matches 9 bases. The CDR3 spans 15 residues. The germline V gene encodes CDR1 MNHEY and CDR2 SVGAGI. V was clipped by 5 bases and J by 6 bases; unmatched bases: 8. This chain's CDR3 is CASSKGLASANEQFF. The CDR3 region has the DNA TGTGCCAGCAGTAAGGGACTAGCATCGGCCAATGAGCAGTTCTTC.

The CDR3 nucleotides are TGCGCCAGCAGCCTAGGGGCGGGGGTCAACTATGGCTACACCTTC. It encodes CASSLGAGVNYGYTF. This chain uses TRBV4-3 with TRBJ1-2, with D possibly being TRBD1 (5 bases). This CDR3 has 15 residues. Germline-derived CDR1 and CDR2 are LGHNA and YSLEER. Trimming left V 4 bases short and J 2 bases short, with 14 bases between.

The chain links TRBV7-9 to TRBJ2-5, with 7 bases matching TRBD1. V shed 5 bases, J shed 1 base, and the junction held 1 base outside the gene matches. CDR3 size: 13 residues. Per germline, CDR1 SEHNR and CDR2 FQNEAQ (reference sequence). Here the CDR3 DNA reads TGTGCCAGCAGCGGGACAGCCCAAGAGACCCAGTACTTC. This codes for CASSGTAQETQYF.

As to this clone: This specimen includes other DNA sequences encoding the same CDR3. This chain joins TRBV6-1 and TRBJ2-3; D possibly corresponds to TRBD1 (5 bases). The CDR3 is made up of 14 amino acids. The germline V gene encodes CDR1 MNHNS and CDR2 SASEGT. Between the trimmed V and J ends, which lost 5 bases and 6 bases, there was a span of 15 bases. The CDR3 bases are TGTGCCAGCAGTAACGGACACAACACGGATACGCAGTATTTT. It translates to CASSNGHNTDTQYF.

The gene calls are TRBV6-5 and TRBJ1-1; TRBD1 matches 8 bases. CDR1 and CDR2 (germline): MNHEY, SVGAGI. The CDR3 loop spans 12 amino acids. V was clipped by 5 bases and J by 9 bases; unmatched bases: 5. CDR3 DNA sequence: TGTGCCAGCAGTCTCGGGACAGGCCAAGCTTTCTTT. This sequence encodes CASSLGTGQAFF.

The J gene is TRBJ2-2, the V gene TRBV19; 12 nucleotides line up with TRBD2. J was trimmed by 2 bases and V by 4 bases; bases with no gene match: 11. Germline CDR1 reads LNHDA; CDR2 reads SQIVND (reference sequence). The CDR3 is made up of 19 amino acids. The DNA of the CDR3 is TGTGCCAGTAGTACTCCTAGACTAGCGGGGGCCATCAACACCGGGGAGCTGTTTTTT. This encodes CASSTPRLAGAINTGELFF.

V is TRBV5-4 and J is TRBJ1-1; possible D gene TRBD1, 6 bases. V was cut by 1 base and J by 7 bases, with 11 bases left in between. Per germline, CDR1 SGHNT and CDR2 YYREEE (reference sequence). The CDR3 length is 13 residues. The CDR3 protein is CASSLSQGIEAFF. DNA of the CDR3: TGTGCCAGCAGCTTGTCACAGGGTATTGAAGCTTTCTTT.

This chain joins TRBV4-2 and TRBJ2-2, with a possible D match to TRBD1 (6 bases). The V end was cut by 0 bases, the J end by 5 bases, with 13 bases between. Germline assignment: CDR1 LGHNA and CDR2 YNFKEQ. The CDR3 has 16 residues. The CDR3 DNA follows: TGTGCCAGCAGCCAAGAAGGATGGGGGCAAACCGGGGAGCTGTTTTTT. The encoded protein is CASSQEGWGQTGELFF.

This chain links TRBV30 with TRBJ1-3, with D maybe TRBD1 (5 bases). The CDR3 contains 13 residues. The ends were cut back, 4 bases at V and 2 bases at J, with 9 bases in the middle. Germline assignment: CDR1 GTSNPN and CDR2 SVGIG (reference sequence). As DNA, the CDR3 is TGTGCCTGGACCCGGGGGGCTGGAAACACCATATATTTT. It yields the protein CAWTRGAGNTIYF.

The chain carries TRBV15 and TRBJ1-5, with TRBD1 identical over 8 bases. This CDR3 has 16 amino acids. The trim removed 5 bases at V and 6 bases at J, leaving 12 bases unmatched. Germline CDR1 reads LNHNV; CDR2 reads YYDKDF (reference sequence). CDR3 nucleotides: TGTGCCACCAGCCCGACTTTTACAGGGGGGGGTCAGCCCCAGCATTTT. Translating it yields CATSPTFTGGGQPQHF.

The chain joins TRBV5-4 to TRBJ1-4; D possibly corresponds to TRBD1 (6 bases). In germline, CDR1 is SGHNT, CDR2 YYREEE (reference sequence). The ends were cut back, 4 bases at V and 2 bases at J, with 15 bases in the middle. This CDR3 is 16 amino acids long. CDR3 DNA: TGTGCCAGCAGCCGCCGGGGGGGCGCGACTAATGAAAAACTGTTTTTT. It is translated as CASSRRGGATNEKLFF.

The chain links TRBV7-2 to TRBJ2-1, with 13 bases aligning to TRBD2. J was trimmed by 6 bases and V by 5 bases; bases with no gene match: 7. The CDR3 is 16 residues long. CDR1 is SGHTA and CDR2 is FQGNSA in the germline V gene. The CDR3 DNA reads TGTGCCAGCAGCGCTGCCGGGACTAGCGGGGTCAATGAGCAGTTCTTC. As protein: CASSAAGTSGVNEQFF.

The chain combines TRBV12-5 with TRBJ2-2, with TRBD1 matching over 9 bases. Germline CDR1 LGHNT, CDR2 FRNRAP. J lost 7 bases, V lost 3 bases, and 6 bases had no gene match. CDR3 length: 15 amino acids. CDR3 loop: CASGLRTGVNGELFF. CDR3 sequence (DNA): TGTGCTAGTGGTTTAAGGACAGGGGTAAACGGGGAGCTGTTTTTT.

The chain combines TRBV27 with TRBJ2-1; 10 bases line up with TRBD2. Germline CDR1 reads MNHEY; CDR2 reads SMNVEV (reference sequence). This CDR3 spans 15 amino acids. Germline trimming cut 4 bases from V and 3 bases from J; bases unmatched to any gene: 3. In DNA form, the CDR3 reads TGTGCCAGCAGTTCCGGACTAGCGGACTACAATGAGCAGTTCTTC. Protein product: CASSSGLADYNEQFF.

The gene calls are TRBV12-1 and TRBJ2-7; no check of the table's D call, TRBD1, against the DNA was made. TRBV12-1 is a recognized pseudogene. The CDR3 is 15 residues long. CDR3 amino acids: CAPHPPGTGDYEQYV. CDR3 coding DNA: TGTGCCCCGCACCCCCCCGGGACAGGGGATTACGAGCAGTACGTC.

V gene TRBV25-1 combines with J gene TRBJ2-1, with 12 bases that match TRBD2. CDR1 MGHDK and CDR2 SYGVNS come from the germline V gene. The CDR3 sequence is 16 residues long. V was clipped by 4 bases and J by 6 bases; unmatched bases: 7. Here the CDR3 DNA reads TGTGCCAGCAGTGGGTATCTAGCGGGAGGGCGCAATGAGCAGTTCTTC. This translates into CASSGYLAGGRNEQFF.

This clone has just one count. An end of the junction differs from the germline gene, which may be a read error. The chain joins TRBV7-7 to TRBJ2-3; 8 bases align to TRBD1. The CDR3 contains 15 residues. CDR1 and CDR2 from the germline V gene are SSHAT and FNYEAQ (reference sequence). The CDR3 region has the DNA TGTGCTAGCAGCCAGGGACAGGCTTCTTACAATACGCAGTATTTT. Translating it yields CASSQGQASYNTQYF.

The rearrangement links TRBV28 to TRBJ1-6; D ambiguous. The CDR3 runs to 17 residues. Trimming shortened V by 6 bases and J by 7 bases, and 22 bases separated the two germline ends. Per the germline V gene, CDR1 is MDHEN and CDR2 is SYDVKM. CDR3 sequence reads: CASRPIPGKLPNSPLHF. CDR3 nucleotides: TGTGCCAGCAGGCCAATCCCGGGAAAGCTCCCGAATTCACCCCTCCACTTT.

V usage is TRBV4-1 and J usage is TRBJ2-5, with 7 bases that match TRBD2. The CDR3 extends over 14 amino acids. V lost 3 bases to trimming and J lost 5 bases; unmatched junction nucleotides: 6. CDR1 is MGHRA, CDR2 YSYEKL, per germline. CDR3 nucleotides: TGCGCCAGCAGCCAGGGGCAGGGAGGGGAGACCCAGTACTTC. Translated, it gives CASSQGQGGETQYF.

The chain links TRBV28 to TRBJ2-1, with D tentatively TRBD2 (6 bases). Looked up from germline, CDR1 is MDHEN and CDR2 is SYDVKM. This CDR3 has 16 amino acids. The V and J ends lost 1 base and 0 bases respectively, with 10 bases between them. CDR3 coding DNA: TGTGCCAGCAGTTTATTTCGCGGGGCCTCCTACAATGAGCAGTTCTTC. Translating it yields CASSLFRGASYNEQFF.